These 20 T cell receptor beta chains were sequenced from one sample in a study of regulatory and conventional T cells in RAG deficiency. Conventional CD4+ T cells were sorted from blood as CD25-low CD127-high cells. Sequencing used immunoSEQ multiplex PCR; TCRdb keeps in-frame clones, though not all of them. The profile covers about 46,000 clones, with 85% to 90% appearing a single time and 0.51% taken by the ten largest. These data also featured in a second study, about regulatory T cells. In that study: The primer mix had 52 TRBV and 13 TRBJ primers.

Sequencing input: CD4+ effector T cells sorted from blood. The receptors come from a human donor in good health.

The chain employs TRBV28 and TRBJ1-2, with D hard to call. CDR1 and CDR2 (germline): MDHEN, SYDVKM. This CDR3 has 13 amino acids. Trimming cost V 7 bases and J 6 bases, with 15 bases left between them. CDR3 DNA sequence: TGTGCCAGCAAGTGGGGATGGGATGATGGCTACACCTTC. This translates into CASKWGWDDGYTF.

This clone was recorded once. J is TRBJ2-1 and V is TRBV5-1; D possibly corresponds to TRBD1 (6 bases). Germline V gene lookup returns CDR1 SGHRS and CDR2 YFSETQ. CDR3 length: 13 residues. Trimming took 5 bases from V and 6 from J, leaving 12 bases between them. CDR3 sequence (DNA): TGCGCCAGCAGTCAAGGGACAACCAATGAGCAGTTCTTC. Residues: CASSQGTTNEQFF.

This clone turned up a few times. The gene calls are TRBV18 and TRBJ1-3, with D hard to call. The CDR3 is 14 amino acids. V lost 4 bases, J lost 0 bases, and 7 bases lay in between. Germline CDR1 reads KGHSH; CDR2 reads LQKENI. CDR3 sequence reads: CASSQVSSGNTIYF. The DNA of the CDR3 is TGTGCCAGCTCACAGGTGAGCTCTGGAAACACCATATATTTT.

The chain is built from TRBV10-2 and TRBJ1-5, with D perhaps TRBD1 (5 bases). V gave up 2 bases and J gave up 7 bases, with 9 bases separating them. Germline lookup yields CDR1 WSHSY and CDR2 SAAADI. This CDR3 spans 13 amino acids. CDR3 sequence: CASSEGGAQPQHF. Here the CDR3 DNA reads TGCGCCAGCAGTGAGGGAGGGGCACAGCCCCAGCATTTT.

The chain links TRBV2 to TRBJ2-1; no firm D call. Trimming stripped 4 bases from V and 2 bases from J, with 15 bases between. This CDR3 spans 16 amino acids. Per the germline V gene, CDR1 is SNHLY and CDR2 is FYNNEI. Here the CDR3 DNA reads TGTGCCAGCAGTGCTGACACCCCTCAGACCTACAATGAGCAGTTCTTC. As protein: CASSADTPQTYNEQFF. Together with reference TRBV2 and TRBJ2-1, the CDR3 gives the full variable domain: EPEVTQTPSHQVTQMGQEVILRCVPISNHLYFYWYRQILGQKVEFLVSFYNNEISEKSEIFDDQFSVERPDGSNFTLKIRSTKLEDSAMYFCASSADTPQTYNEQFFGPGTRLTVL.

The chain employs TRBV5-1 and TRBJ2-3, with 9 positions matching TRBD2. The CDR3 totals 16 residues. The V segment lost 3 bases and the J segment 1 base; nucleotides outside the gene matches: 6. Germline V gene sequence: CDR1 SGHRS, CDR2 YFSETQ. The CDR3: CASSYATSGGTDTQYF. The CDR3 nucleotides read TGCGCCAGCAGCTACGCGACTAGCGGTGGCACAGATACGCAGTATTTT.

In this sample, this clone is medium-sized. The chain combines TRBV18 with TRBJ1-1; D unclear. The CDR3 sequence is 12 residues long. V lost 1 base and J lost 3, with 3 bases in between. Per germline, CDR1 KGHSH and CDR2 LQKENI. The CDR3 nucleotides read TGTGCCAGCTCACCACTGTACACTGAAGCTTTCTTT. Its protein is CASSPLYTEAFF.

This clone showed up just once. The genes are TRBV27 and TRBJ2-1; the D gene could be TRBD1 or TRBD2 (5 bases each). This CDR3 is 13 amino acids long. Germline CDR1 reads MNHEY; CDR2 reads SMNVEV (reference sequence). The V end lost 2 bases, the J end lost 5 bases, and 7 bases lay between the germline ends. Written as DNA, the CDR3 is TGTGCCAGCAGTTTACAGGGACACAATGAGCAGTTCTTC. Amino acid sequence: CASSLQGHNEQFF.

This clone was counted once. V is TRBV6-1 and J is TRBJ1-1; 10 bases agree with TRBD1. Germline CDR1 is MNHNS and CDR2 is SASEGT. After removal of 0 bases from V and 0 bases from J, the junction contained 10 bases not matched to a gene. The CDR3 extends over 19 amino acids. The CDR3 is CASSEAGPGQGMMNTEAFF. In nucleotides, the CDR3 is TGTGCCAGCAGTGAAGCCGGACCGGGACAGGGGATGATGAACACTGAAGCTTTCTTT.

The CDR3 loop is CASGRAGSPEAFF. The CDR3 nucleotides are TGCGCCAGCGGACGGGCGGGCTCCCCTGAAGCTTTCTTT. The chain joins TRBV5-1 to TRBJ1-1; no reliable D call. Germline V gene sequence: CDR1 SGHRS, CDR2 YFSETQ. Trimming stripped 7 bases from V and 6 bases from J, with 16 bases between. The CDR3 sequence is 13 residues long. The full variable domain, with the rest looked up from reference TRBV5-1 and TRBJ1-1, is KAGVTQTPRYLIKTRGQQVTLSCSPISGHRSVSWYQQTPGQGLQFLFEYFSETQRNKGNFPGRFSGRQFSNSRSEMNVSTLELGDSALYLCASGRAGSPEAFFGQGTRLTVV.

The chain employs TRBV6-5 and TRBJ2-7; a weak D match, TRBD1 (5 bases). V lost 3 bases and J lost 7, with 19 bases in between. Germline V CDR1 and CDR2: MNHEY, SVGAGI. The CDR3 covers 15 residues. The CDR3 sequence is CASSYDGARLGEQYF. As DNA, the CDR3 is TGTGCCAGCAGTTATGATGGGGCCCGGCTGGGGGAGCAGTACTTC.

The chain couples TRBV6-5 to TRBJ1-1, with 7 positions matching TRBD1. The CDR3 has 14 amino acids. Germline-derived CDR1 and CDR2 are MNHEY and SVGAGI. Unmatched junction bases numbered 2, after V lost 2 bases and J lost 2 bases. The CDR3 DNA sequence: TGTGCCAGCAGTTACAAGGGGGCAAACACTGAAGCTTTCTTT. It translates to CASSYKGANTEAFF.

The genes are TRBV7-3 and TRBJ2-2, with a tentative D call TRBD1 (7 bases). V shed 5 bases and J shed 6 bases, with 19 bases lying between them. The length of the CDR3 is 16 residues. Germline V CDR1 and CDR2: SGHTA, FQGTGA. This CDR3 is CASSLVAGGLSGELFF. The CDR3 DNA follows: TGTGCCAGCAGCCTCGTGGCAGGGGGACTCTCCGGGGAGCTGTTTTTT.

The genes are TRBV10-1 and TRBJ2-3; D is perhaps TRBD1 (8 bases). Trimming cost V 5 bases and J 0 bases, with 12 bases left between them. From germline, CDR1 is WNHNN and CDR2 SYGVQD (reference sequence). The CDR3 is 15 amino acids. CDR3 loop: CASSSGTGSTDTQYF. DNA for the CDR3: TGCGCCAGCAGTAGCGGGACAGGAAGCACAGATACGCAGTATTTT.

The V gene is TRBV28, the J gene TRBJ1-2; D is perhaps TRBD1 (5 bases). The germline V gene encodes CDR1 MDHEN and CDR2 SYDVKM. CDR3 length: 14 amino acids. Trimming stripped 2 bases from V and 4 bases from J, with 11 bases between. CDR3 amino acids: CASSLGRVGYGYTF. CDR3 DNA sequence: TGTGCCAGCAGTTTAGGCAGGGTTGGCTATGGCTACACCTTC.

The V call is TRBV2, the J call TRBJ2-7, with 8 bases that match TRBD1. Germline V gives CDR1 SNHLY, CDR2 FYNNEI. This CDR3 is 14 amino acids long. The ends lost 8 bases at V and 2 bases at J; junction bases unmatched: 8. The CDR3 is CASRDRISTYEQYF. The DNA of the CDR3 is TGTGCCAGCCGGGACAGGATCTCCACCTACGAGCAGTACTTC. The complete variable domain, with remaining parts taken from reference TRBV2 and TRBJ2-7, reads EPEVTQTPSHQVTQMGQEVILRCVPISNHLYFYWYRQILGQKVEFLVSFYNNEISEKSEIFDDQFSVERPDGSNFTLKIRSTKLEDSAMYFCASRDRISTYEQYFGPGTRLTVT.

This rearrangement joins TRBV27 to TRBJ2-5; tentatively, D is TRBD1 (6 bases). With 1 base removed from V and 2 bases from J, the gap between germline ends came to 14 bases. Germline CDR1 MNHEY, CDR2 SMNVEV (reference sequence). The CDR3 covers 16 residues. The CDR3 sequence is CASSLWVGGRQETQYF. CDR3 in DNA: TGTGCCAGCAGTTTATGGGTTGGGGGCAGACAAGAGACCCAGTACTTC.

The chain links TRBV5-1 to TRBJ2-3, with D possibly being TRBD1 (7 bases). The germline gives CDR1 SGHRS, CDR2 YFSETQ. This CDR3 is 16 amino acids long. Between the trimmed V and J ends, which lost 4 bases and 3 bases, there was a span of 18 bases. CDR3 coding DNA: TGCGCCAGCAGCCGACTAACGTCAGGGGGGACAGATACGCAGTATTTT. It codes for CASSRLTSGGTDTQYF.

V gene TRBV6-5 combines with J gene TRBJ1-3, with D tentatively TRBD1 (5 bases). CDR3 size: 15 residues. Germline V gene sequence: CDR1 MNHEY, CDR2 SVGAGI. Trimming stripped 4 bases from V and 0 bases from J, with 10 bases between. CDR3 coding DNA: TGTGCCAGCAGTTTAACAGGCCTCTCTGGAAACACCATATATTTT. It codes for CASSLTGLSGNTIYF.

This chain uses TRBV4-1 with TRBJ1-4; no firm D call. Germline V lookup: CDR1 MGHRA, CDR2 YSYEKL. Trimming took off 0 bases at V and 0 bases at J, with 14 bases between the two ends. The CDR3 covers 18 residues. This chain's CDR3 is CASSQDWMATATNEKLFF. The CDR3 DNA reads TGCGCCAGCAGCCAAGATTGGATGGCGACTGCAACTAATGAAAAACTGTTTTTT.